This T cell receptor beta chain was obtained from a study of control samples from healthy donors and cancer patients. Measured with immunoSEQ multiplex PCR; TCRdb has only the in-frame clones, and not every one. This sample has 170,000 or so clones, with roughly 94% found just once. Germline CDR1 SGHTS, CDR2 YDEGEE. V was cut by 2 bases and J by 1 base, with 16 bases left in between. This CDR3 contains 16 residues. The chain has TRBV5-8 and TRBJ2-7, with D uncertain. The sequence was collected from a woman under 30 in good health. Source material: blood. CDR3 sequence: CASSFGSPRGSYEQYF. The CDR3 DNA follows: TGTGCCAGCAGCTTCGGGTCTCCCCGTGGGTCCTACGAGCAGTACTTC.